The clone carrying this T cell receptor beta chain has just a few counts. V gave up 4 bases and J gave up 11 bases; unmatched junction bases: 11. This CDR3 is 14 amino acids long. In germline, CDR1 is MDHEN, CDR2 SYDVKM. The data belong to a study of T cells of healthy individuals. TCRdb recomputed calls from the 5' RACE reads with MiXCR, one row per CDR3 protein. This table has 40,000 to 60,000 distinct CDR3 sequences, about 15% appearing once. The TCR sequence derives from a human donor in good health. The V gene is TRBV28, the J gene TRBJ1-5; 7 nucleotides align to TRBD1. In DNA form, the CDR3 reads TGTGCCAGCAGTTCCCCAGGGGGTGGAAAGACCCAGCATTTT. Protein product: CASSSPGGGKTQHF.